These 24 T cell receptor beta chains were all obtained from the same sample, sequenced in a study of neurological immune-mediated disorders. TCRdb re-called the 5' RACE reads through MiXCR, storing one row per CDR3 protein. In the table there are approximately 74,000 distinct CDR3 sequences, around 5.2% of which are singletons. What was sequenced was PBMCs. Receptors were obtained from a man younger than 35 with multiple sclerosis.

This clonotype was seen ten or more times. The rearrangement links TRBV20-1 to TRBJ2-7, with 11 nucleotides matching TRBD2. Germline V gene sequence: CDR1 DFQATT, CDR2 SNEGSKA (reference sequence). J lost 0 bases, V lost 5 bases, and 3 bases had no gene match. The CDR3 covers 14 residues. The CDR3 loop reads CSAQLAGVSYEQYF. Written as DNA, the CDR3 is TGCAGTGCTCAACTAGCGGGAGTCTCCTACGAGCAGTACTTC.

In this sample, this clonotype turned up many times. This chain links TRBV20-1 with TRBJ1-2, with D tentatively TRBD1 (5 bases). Germline CDR1 and CDR2: DFQATT and SNEGSKA (reference sequence). Trimming shortened V by 0 bases and J by 4 bases, and 15 bases separated the two germline ends. This CDR3 contains 15 residues. As DNA, the CDR3 is TGCAGTGCTAGAGAGATGGGAGGCAGGGTCTATGGCTACACCTTC. Amino acid sequence: CSAREMGGRVYGYTF.

This clonotype was seen only a few times. Since a much larger clone is just one base distant, this may be a read error. The V call is TRBV7-2, the J call TRBJ2-7, with D possibly matching TRBD1 (5 bases). CDR3 length: 13 amino acids. V was shortened by 4 bases and J by 5 bases, with 12 bases between the two germline ends. CDR1 is SGHTA, CDR2 FQGNSA, per germline. The CDR3 DNA is TGTGCCAGCAGCTCTCAAACCAGGGACGAGCAGTACTTC. Protein product: CASSSQTRDEQYF.

In its sample, this clonotype was seen many times. This CDR3 reads CASRDRVYEQYF. CDR3 sequence (DNA): TGTGCCAGCAGGGACAGAGTCTACGAGCAGTACTTC. The chain uses TRBV2 and TRBJ2-7; D perhaps matches TRBD1 (6 bases). Germline CDR1 reads SNHLY; CDR2 reads FYNNEI. Trimming removed 6 bases from V and 3 bases from J, with 9 bases in between. The CDR3 has 12 residues.

This clonotype was observed at least ten times. The chain combines TRBV20-1 with TRBJ2-1, with TRBD2 matching 14 bases. Germline trimming cut 6 bases from V and 4 bases from J; bases unmatched to any gene: 8. Germline V gene sequence: CDR1 DFQATT, CDR2 SNEGSKA (reference sequence). The CDR3 runs 16 residues. CDR3 sequence: CSASGLAGANYNEQFF. The CDR3 nucleotides are TGCAGTGCCTCGGGACTAGCGGGAGCAAATTACAATGAGCAGTTCTTC.

This clonotype was seen ten or more times. The rearrangement joins TRBV7-3 to TRBJ2-7, with D possibly being TRBD1 (6 bases). The CDR3 loop spans 15 amino acids. Trimming cost V 4 bases and J 0 bases, with 13 bases left between them. In germline, CDR1 is SGHTA, CDR2 FQGTGA. As DNA, the CDR3 is TGTGCCAGCAGCTCCCTTCCGGGACACTCCTACGAGCAGTACTTC. Translation gives CASSSLPGHSYEQYF.

This clonotype was counted many times. The chain combines TRBV5-1 with TRBJ2-3, with 10 bases fitting TRBD1. CDR1 is SGHRS, CDR2 YFSETQ, per germline. The junction had 5 bases not matched to a gene; V was cut back by 4 bases and J by 3 bases. The CDR3 contains 15 residues. The CDR3 sequence is CASSTGQGKTDTQYF. Here the CDR3 DNA reads TGCGCCAGCAGCACGGGACAGGGGAAGACAGATACGCAGTATTTT.

This clonotype was detected many times. One junction end does not reproduce the germline sequence, and a read error may be involved. The chain is built from TRBV12-3 or TRBV12-4 and TRBJ2-2, with 10 bases that match TRBD2. This CDR3 comprises 16 residues. The CDR3 DNA reads as TGTGCCAGCAGCTTAGCGGGAGGTTGGTTGACCGGGGAGCTGTTTTTT. Residues: CASSLAGGWLTGELFF.

Many counts were recorded for this clonotype. The V gene is TRBV18, the J gene TRBJ1-5; D call uncertain. Germline CDR1 and CDR2: KGHSH and LQKENI. V was trimmed by 3 bases and J by 9 bases, leaving 12 bases between them. CDR3 length: 13 amino acids. The CDR3 DNA follows: TGTGCCAGCTCACCCACACCGGCCGGGCCCCAGCATTTT. This gives the protein CASSPTPAGPQHF.

This clonotype came up many times. CDR3 sequence reads: CATSDLQASGNEQFF. DNA of the CDR3: TGTGCCACCAGTGATTTGCAGGCTAGCGGCAATGAGCAGTTCTTC. The chain uses TRBV24-1 and TRBJ2-1, with 7 nucleotides matching TRBD2. V lost 0 bases, J lost 6 bases, and 4 bases stayed unmatched. CDR1 and CDR2 (germline): KGHDR, SFDVKD. CDR3 size: 15 residues.

This clonotype was recorded at least ten times. The chain recombines TRBV7-9 with TRBJ1-1, with D maybe TRBD1 (5 bases). Trimming pared 0 bases from V and 9 bases from J, leaving 11 bases between. This CDR3 region has 13 residues. Germline loops: CDR1 SEHNR, CDR2 FQNEAQ (reference sequence). This CDR3 reads CASSLAGPEKAFF. The CDR3 nucleotides read TGTGCCAGCAGCTTAGCGGGACCCGAGAAAGCTTTCTTT.

This clonotype was seen many times. The gene calls are TRBV7-8 and TRBJ2-2; possible D gene TRBD2, 5 bases. Trimming pared 1 base from V and 7 bases from J, leaving 13 bases between. This CDR3 region has 15 residues. The germline V gene encodes CDR1 SGHVS and CDR2 FQNEAQ. The DNA of the CDR3 is TGTGCCAGCAGCTTAGAGTGGCTAGAGGGCGGGGAGCTGTTTTTT. Translation: CASSLEWLEGGELFF.

This clonotype was recorded many times. The V and J genes are TRBV9 and TRBJ2-2, with unresolved D. The germline V and J ends were trimmed by 0 bases and 4 bases, with 1 base remaining between them. CDR3 length: 12 amino acids. Germline loops: CDR1 SGDLS, CDR2 YYNGEE. CDR3 in DNA: TGTGCCAGCAGCGTAGGCACCGGGGAGCTGTTTTTT. It specifies CASSVGTGELFF.

This clonotype occurred a few times. This sequence joins TRBV7-3 and TRBJ1-1, with D perhaps TRBD1 (6 bases). The CDR3 is 15 residues long. V lost 4 bases to trimming and J lost 1 base, with 13 bases between them. In germline, CDR1 is SGHTA, CDR2 FQGTGA. DNA for the CDR3: TGTGCCAGCAGCTCTACCGGGACAACGAACACTGAAGCTTTCTTT. Translating gives CASSSTGTTNTEAFF.

This clonotype was counted between two and nine times. Relative to the germline gene, one junction end is altered; a read error may explain this. V is TRBV7-3 and J is TRBJ2-6, with D perhaps TRBD1 (5 bases). The CDR3 runs 17 residues. Germline CDR1 is SGHTA and CDR2 is FQGTGA. In DNA form, the CDR3 reads TGTGCCAGCAGCTTATGGCATCAGACCTCTGGGGCCAAAGTCCTGACTTTC. This translates into CASSLWHQTSGAKVLTF.

The V call is TRBV4-1, the J call TRBJ1-2; unclear D gene. Germline assignment: CDR1 MGHRA and CDR2 YSYEKL. Trimming shortened V by 1 base and J by 4 bases, and 10 bases separated the two germline ends. This CDR3 region has 14 residues. The CDR3 protein is CASSQGEGPYGYTF. As DNA, the CDR3 is TGCGCCAGCAGCCAAGGGGAGGGCCCCTATGGCTACACCTTC.

This clonotype showed up many times. The rearrangement uses TRBV4-3 and TRBJ2-1, with TRBD2 matching over 9 bases. Germline V gene sequence: CDR1 LGHNA, CDR2 YSLEER. The CDR3 extends over 15 amino acids. With 6 bases clipped from V and 5 bases from J, the junction kept 8 bases outside the gene matches. This chain's CDR3 is CASRTIAGDHNEQFF. As DNA, the CDR3 is TGCGCCAGCAGGACCATAGCGGGAGACCACAATGAGCAGTTCTTC.

The V call is TRBV18, the J call TRBJ1-2; TRBD1 matches 10 bases. V was pared by 3 bases and J by 7 bases, with 5 bases of the junction left unmatched. Germline CDR1 and CDR2: KGHSH and LQKENI. The CDR3 totals 14 residues. CDR3 bases: TGTGCCAGCTCACCCTCGACAGGGGGCAGTGGCTACACCTTC. It is translated as CASSPSTGGSGYTF.

This chain uses TRBV20-1 with TRBJ1-1; D gene uncertain. This CDR3 comprises 15 residues. Germline CDR1 and CDR2: DFQATT and SNEGSKA (reference sequence). V was cut by 2 bases and J by 4 bases, with 17 bases left in between. CDR3 nucleotide sequence: TGCAGTGCTAGACGCGGGCGCAGGTCGAGCACTGAAGCTTTCTTT. It encodes CSARRGRRSSTEAFF.

In its sample, this clonotype was seen many times. The chain has TRBV20-1 and TRBJ2-4, with D perhaps matching TRBD1 (6 bases). This CDR3 is built from 13 residues. Germline CDR1 DFQATT, CDR2 SNEGSKA (reference sequence). V was shortened by 6 bases and J by 8 bases, with 17 bases between the two germline ends. CDR3: CSAGKQGYDIQYF. CDR3 sequence (DNA): TGCAGTGCGGGCAAACAGGGCTATGACATTCAGTACTTC.

On this clonotype itself: One end of the junction fails to match germline, which may point to a read error. The chain has TRBV28 and TRBJ1-5; no clear D. CDR1 is MDHEN, CDR2 SYDVKM, per germline. The CDR3 has 12 amino acids. The CDR3 reads CASSELNQPQNF. CDR3 sequence (DNA): TGTGCCAGCAGCGAACTCAATCAGCCCCAGAATTTT.

This clonotype was counted ten times or more. The chain recombines TRBV7-2 with TRBJ2-1; TRBD2 aligns across 8 bases. CDR1 is SGHTA and CDR2 is FQGNSA in the germline V gene. V lost 5 bases, J lost 9 bases, and 12 bases stayed unmatched. CDR3 length: 15 amino acids. CDR3 loop: CASSPRLARKGEQFF. Here the CDR3 DNA reads TGTGCCAGCAGCCCACGACTAGCGCGGAAAGGTGAGCAGTTCTTC.

This chain links TRBV11-3 with TRBJ2-1; 7 nucleotides agree with TRBD2. The ends lost 5 bases at V and 5 bases at J; junction bases unmatched: 9. The germline V gene encodes CDR1 SGHNT and CDR2 YENEEA. The CDR3 length is 15 residues. CDR3 in amino acids: CASSARGGTHNEQFF. The CDR3 nucleotides are TGTGCCAGCAGCGCTCGCGGGGGAACACACAATGAGCAGTTCTTC. Filled out from reference TRBV11-3 and TRBJ2-1, the complete variable domain reads EAGVVQSPRYKIIEKKQPVAFWCNPISGHNTLYWYLQNLGQGPELLIRYENEEAVDDSQLPKDRFSAERLKGVDSTLKIQPAELGDSAVYLCASSARGGTHNEQFFGPGTRLTVL.

This clonotype came up many times. This chain links TRBV20-1 with TRBJ1-2; 11 bases fit TRBD1. This CDR3 spans 15 amino acids. CDR1 is DFQATT and CDR2 is SNEGSKA in the germline V gene (reference sequence). After removal of 0 bases from V and 3 bases from J, the junction contained 3 bases not matched to a gene. The CDR3 DNA reads as TGCAGTGCTAGAGATAAGGGACAGGGGGACTATGGCTACACCTTC. Translation gives CSARDKGQGDYGYTF.